This paragraph covers one TCR beta chain sequence. Germline CDR1 and CDR2: MNHNS and SASEGT. The CDR3 runs 17 residues. Losses at the gene ends were 7 bases for V and 3 bases for J; bases not matched to a gene: 15. This specimen comes from a study of identical twins. Template switching added a universal primer binding site, and final cDNA carried unique molecular identifiers. TCRdb called the 5' RACE reads again in MiXCR, with one record for every CDR3 protein. The sample lists 400,000 to 550,000 distinct CDR3 sequences, roughly an eighth occurring once. The sample also formed part of further work on yellow fever vaccine responses in identical twins. From that second work: Twins reportedly had a vaccine T cell response that seemed partly convergent, partly personalized.

Sequenced: CD4+ T cells sorted from blood. The clonotype originates from a woman younger than 30 in good health. V and J are TRBV6-1 and TRBJ2-7, with 10 positions matching TRBD2. The CDR3: CASTERLAGAPGYEQYF. The CDR3 DNA reads TGTGCCAGCACCGAAAGGCTAGCGGGAGCCCCTGGCTACGAGCAGTACTTC.